Each of the 2 T cell receptor beta chains below was sequenced from the same sample in a study of CD8+ T cells in alopecia areata. Reverse transcription of extracted RNA yielded cDNA, which provided the sequencing template. The data were produced by immunoSEQ multiplex PCR, yet TCRdb's version contains in-frame clones alone and is incomplete. The sample contains about 150,000 clones, 85% to 90% of which appear only once. The specimen comprised CD8+ T cells sorted from blood, sampled at week 0. The receptors originated from a human donor with alopecia areata.

This chain links TRBV4-1 with TRBJ2-7; the D is unclear. V was shortened by 0 bases and J by 5 bases, with 5 bases between the two germline ends. CDR1 and CDR2 from the germline V gene are MGHRA and YSYEKL. The CDR3 has 12 amino acids. CDR3 region: CASSQDGHEQYF. In DNA, the CDR3 is TGCGCCAGCAGCCAAGACGGGCACGAGCAGTACTTC.

In its sample, this clone was seen a few times. V gene TRBV27 combines with J gene TRBJ2-7, with D perhaps matching TRBD1 (5 bases). V gave up 2 bases and J gave up 6 bases, with 11 bases separating them. From germline, CDR1 is MNHEY and CDR2 SMNVEV (reference sequence). The CDR3 runs to 13 residues. The chain's CDR3 is CASSLGSRVEQYF. The DNA of the CDR3 is TGTGCCAGCAGTTTAGGGTCCAGGGTCGAGCAGTACTTC.